This entry lists 17 T cell receptor beta chains sequenced from one sample in a study of Graves' ophthalmopathy and Graves' hyperthyroidism. RNA transcripts served as template for amplifying TCR beta CDR3 sequences. A first-round RT-PCR used HTBI primers, followed by a second-round multiplex PCR. TCRdb re-called the multiplex PCR reads with MiXCR, one entry per CDR3 protein. The data show hundreds of thousands of distinct CDR3 sequences, with roughly 20% seen just once and more than 5.5% held by the top ten. The specimen sequenced was peripheral blood. These receptor sequences come from a young woman with stable Graves' hyperthyroidism. Some clones in this sample may be carry-over from other donors' samples.

This clonotype was seen many times. This chain uses TRBV6-2 or TRBV6-3 with TRBJ1-1; D ambiguous. The germline CDR1 and CDR2 sequences are MNHEY and SVGEGT. V shed 7 bases and J shed 1 base, with 10 bases lying between them. The CDR3 has 13 amino acids. CDR3 in DNA: TGTGCCAGCACACCAGCGGGGAACACTGAAGCTTTCTTT. As protein: CASTPAGNTEAFF.

The chain combines TRBV12-3 or TRBV12-4 with TRBJ1-2; D gene uncertain. V lost 1 base, J lost 4 bases, and 7 bases lay in between. This CDR3 is 13 amino acids long. The CDR3 DNA is TGTGCCAGCAGTTTAGGACCAACCTATGGCTACACCTTC. This sequence encodes CASSLGPTYGYTF.

This clonotype was seen more than once but under ten times. The V gene is TRBV6-1, the J gene TRBJ1-2, with a weak D call TRBD1 (6 bases). With 7 bases removed from V and 2 bases from J, the gap between germline ends came to 17 bases. Per germline, CDR1 MNHNS and CDR2 SASEGT. The CDR3 totals 15 residues. CDR3 sequence: CASIGRGSLNYGYTF. CDR3 DNA sequence: TGTGCCAGCATTGGCAGGGGATCCCTAAACTATGGCTACACCTTC.

This clonotype was recorded at least ten times. This chain joins TRBV20-1 and TRBJ2-5; tentative D call: TRBD2 (5 bases). This CDR3 has 13 amino acids. The ends were cut back, 6 bases at V and 0 bases at J, with 11 bases in the middle. Germline loops: CDR1 DFQATT, CDR2 SNEGSKA (reference sequence). CDR3 DNA: TGCAGTGCACCCGGACTGAACCAAGAGACCCAGTACTTC. Encoded protein: CSAPGLNQETQYF.

The gene calls are TRBV6-2 or TRBV6-3 and TRBJ1-2; 9 nucleotides agree with TRBD1. The germline V gene encodes CDR1 MNHEY and CDR2 SVGEGT. The V and J ends lost 5 bases and 7 bases, in that order; junction bases with no gene match: 5. CDR3 size: 13 residues. CDR3 bases: TGTGCCAGCAGTCTCGGGACAGGGCTTGGCTACACCTTC. This gives the protein CASSLGTGLGYTF.

The chain employs TRBV6-5 and TRBJ1-2; a possible D gene is TRBD1 (6 bases). The V end was cut by 2 bases, the J end by 4 bases, with 11 bases between. Germline CDR1 and CDR2: MNHEY and SVGAGI. The CDR3 spans 14 residues. The CDR3 loop is CASSYLDRSYGYTF. Here the CDR3 DNA reads TGTGCCAGCAGTTACCTCGACAGGTCCTATGGCTACACCTTC.

This clonotype was counted once. The chain combines TRBV7-8 with TRBJ1-2; D is possibly TRBD1 (6 bases). Germline CDR1 and CDR2: SGHVS and FQNEAQ. V was shortened by 6 bases and J by 4 bases, with 18 bases between the two germline ends. The CDR3 loop spans 15 amino acids. The CDR3 reads CASSPRQEGTYGYTF. The CDR3 DNA reads as TGTGCCAGCAGTCCTAGACAGGAAGGCACCTATGGCTACACCTTC. The full variable domain, in which reference TRBV7-8 and TRBJ1-2 provide the parts outside the CDR3, is GAGVSQSPRYKVAKRGQDVALRCDPISGHVSLFWYQQALGQGPEFLTYFQNEAQLDKSGLPSDRFFAERPEGSVSTLKIQRTQQEDSAVYLCASSPRQEGTYGYTFGSGTRLTVV.

This clonotype was counted ten times or more. This chain links TRBV6-5 with TRBJ2-7; possible D gene TRBD2, 6 bases. The CDR3 spans 14 residues. Between the trimmed V and J ends, which lost 2 bases and 2 bases, there was a span of 10 bases. The germline V gene encodes CDR1 MNHEY and CDR2 SVGAGI. The CDR3 reads CASSYPGGTYEQYF. CDR3 DNA: TGTGCCAGCAGTTACCCCGGGGGTACCTACGAGCAGTACTTC.

This clonotype was counted many times. The CDR3 is CARGREETQYF. The CDR3 DNA reads as TGTGCCAGGGGGCGAGAAGAGACCCAGTACTTC. The V and J genes are TRBV6-2 or TRBV6-3 and TRBJ2-5, with D tentatively TRBD1 (5 bases). Germline assignment: CDR1 MNHEY and CDR2 SVGEGT. V dropped 9 bases and J dropped 3 bases, with 8 bases sitting between them. The CDR3 is made up of 11 amino acids.

The J gene is TRBJ1-5, the V gene TRBV19, with 12 positions matching TRBD1. This CDR3 is 16 amino acids long. CDR1 and CDR2 (germline): LNHDA, SQIVND (reference sequence). V gave up 4 bases and J gave up 6 bases; unmatched junction bases: 7. The DNA for the CDR3 is TGTGCCAGTAGTACCTCCGGGACAGGGGGCAGTCAGCCCCAGCATTTT. This gives the protein CASSTSGTGGSQPQHF.

This clonotype has at least ten counts. This chain uses TRBV20-1 with TRBJ1-1; D uncertain. V lost 7 bases, J lost 1 base, and 10 bases lay in between. This CDR3 contains 12 residues. Germline values: CDR1 DFQATT, CDR2 SNEGSKA (reference sequence). CDR3 loop: CSVYSTNTEAFF. In DNA form, the CDR3 reads TGCAGTGTTTACAGCACGAACACTGAAGCTTTCTTT.

This clonotype was recorded at least ten times. The rearrangement uses TRBV20-1 and TRBJ2-7; 7 bases are a match to TRBD1. The CDR3 consists of 14 residues. Looked up from germline, CDR1 is DFQATT and CDR2 is SNEGSKA (reference sequence). V lost 4 bases to trimming and J lost 3 bases; unmatched junction nucleotides: 9. The CDR3 sequence is CSANPGQTHYEQYF. CDR3 sequence (DNA): TGCAGTGCTAATCCGGGACAGACTCACTACGAGCAGTACTTC.

The chain is built from TRBV15 and TRBJ1-5; D possibly corresponds to TRBD1 (6 bases). The CDR3 is 15 residues long. Germline assignment: CDR1 LNHNV and CDR2 YYDKDF (reference sequence). The germline V and J ends were trimmed by 7 bases and 3 bases, with 16 bases remaining between them. The CDR3 DNA sequence: TGTGCCACCACCCCAGGGGCCGATGTCAATCAGCCCCAGCATTTT. Protein product: CATTPGADVNQPQHF.

This clonotype is a singleton in its sample. J is TRBJ2-7 and V is TRBV6-5; D ambiguous. CDR3 length: 15 residues. Looked up from germline, CDR1 is MNHEY and CDR2 is SVGAGI. V dropped 0 bases and J dropped 5 bases, with 14 bases sitting between them. The CDR3 loop reads CASSYSIDIPHEQYF. CDR3 coding DNA: TGTGCCAGCAGTTACTCGATAGACATACCCCACGAGCAGTACTTC.

Worth noting for this clonotype: With a much larger clone just one base away, this may be a read error. Here the CDR3 omits its conserved ending phenylalanine or tryptophan, so a read error is the likely source. The chain combines TRBV6-2 or TRBV6-3 with TRBJ1-2; D is unresolved. CDR3 size: 14 residues. Germline CDR1 is MNHEY and CDR2 is SVGEGT. V lost 2 bases and J lost 4, with 11 bases in between. The CDR3 DNA reads as TGTGCCAGCAGTTACGGGAGTTTGCGCTATGGCTACACCGTC. Encoded protein: CASSYGSLRYGYTV.

This clonotype was detected ten times or more. The V call is TRBV29-1, the J call TRBJ1-2, with D maybe TRBD1 (6 bases). The CDR3 covers 13 residues. The V gene's germline CDR1 is SQVTM and CDR2 ANQGSEA. The germline V and J ends were trimmed by 2 bases and 4 bases, with 11 bases remaining between them. The CDR3 DNA reads as TGCAGCGTTGAATATGGACAGCTCTATGGCTACACCTTC. It translates to CSVEYGQLYGYTF. Looking up the rest from reference TRBV29-1 and TRBJ1-2 gives the full variable domain: SAVISQKPSRDICQRGTSLTIQCQVDSQVTMMFWYRQQPGQSLTLIATANQGSEATYESGFVIDKFPISRPNLTFSTLTVSNMSPEDSSIYLCSVEYGQLYGYTFGSGTRLTVV.

The table lists this clonotype with a few counts. The J gene is TRBJ2-7, the V gene TRBV7-8; TRBD2 matches at 13 bases. Germline lookup yields CDR1 SGHVS and CDR2 FQNEAQ. The CDR3 extends over 17 amino acids. The J segment lost 4 bases and the V segment lost 1 base, leaving 7 bases of the junction unmatched. The CDR3 DNA reads TGTGCCAGCAGCTTAGGTCGGGGACTAGCGGGATCTTACGAGCAGTACTTC. It translates to CASSLGRGLAGSYEQYF.